A single sample gave rise to the 2 T cell receptor beta chains below, sequenced in a study of blood T cell repertoires in COVID-19. Clones were sequenced by immunoSEQ multiplex PCR, and TCRdb holds only the in-frame ones, with some missing. The sample comprises roughly 42,000 clones, 70% to 90% of which are singletons, and more than 9% rests with the top ten. The source material was peripheral blood. The receptors come from a human donor in a cohort sampled during active COVID-19.

The chain has TRBV7-5 and TRBJ2-3; the table's TRBD1 call for D was not verified on the DNA. TRBV7-5 is a pseudogene. This CDR3 is built from 16 residues. As DNA, the CDR3 is TGTGTCAGAAGCTCATGCCGGGACATCCTGGAGGATACGCAGTATTTT. It encodes CVRSSCRDILEDTQYF.

This chain joins TRBV6-2 or TRBV6-3 and TRBJ1-6; no reliable D call. The germline V gene has CDR1 MNHEY and CDR2 SVGEGT. The CDR3 runs 13 residues. V lost 2 bases, J lost 7 bases, and 6 bases lay in between. The CDR3 nucleotides are TGTGCCAGCAGTTACATCTCGAATTCACCCCTCCACTTT. Translation gives CASSYISNSPLHF.